Detailed here is one TCR beta chain. These data originate in a study of T-cell memory formation after mild COVID-19. With 4 bases clipped from V and 5 bases from J, the junction kept 5 bases outside the gene matches. Germline V lookup: CDR1 SGHRS, CDR2 YFSETQ. The CDR3 has 13 amino acids. TCRdb reanalysed the 5' RACE reads using MiXCR and keeps one entry per CDR3 protein. The sample consists of roughly 200,000 distinct CDR3 sequences, around 21% of them appearing once. The chain uses TRBV5-1 and TRBJ2-7; 8 nucleotides match TRBD1. This receptor was identified in an adult woman who had mild COVID-19 (a few samples of this study predate the infection). Cell type and time point are not known. Sequenced sample: PBMCs or a T cell subset sorted from them (not recorded which). CDR3 DNA sequence: TGCGCCAGCAGCGGACAGGGAAAGGACGAGCAGTACTTC. Amino acid sequence: CASSGQGKDEQYF.